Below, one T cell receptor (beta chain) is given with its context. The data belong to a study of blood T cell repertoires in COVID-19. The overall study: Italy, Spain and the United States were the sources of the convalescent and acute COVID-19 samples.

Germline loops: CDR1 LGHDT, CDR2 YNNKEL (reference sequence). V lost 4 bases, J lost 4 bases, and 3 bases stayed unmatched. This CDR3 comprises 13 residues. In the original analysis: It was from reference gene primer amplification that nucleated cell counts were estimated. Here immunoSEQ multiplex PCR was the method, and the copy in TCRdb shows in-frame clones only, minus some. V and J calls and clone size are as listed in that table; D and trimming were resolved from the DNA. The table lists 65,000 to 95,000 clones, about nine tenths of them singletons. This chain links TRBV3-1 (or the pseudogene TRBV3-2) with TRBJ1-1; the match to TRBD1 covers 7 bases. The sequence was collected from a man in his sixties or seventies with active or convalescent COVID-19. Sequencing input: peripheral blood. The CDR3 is CASSPTGLTEAFF. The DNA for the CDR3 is TGTGCCAGCAGCCCGACAGGGCTCACTGAAGCTTTCTTT.